This T cell receptor beta chain was recovered during a study of shared clonotypes between healthy human individuals. Study-level findings and limits: Estimated richness was generally greater in naive than memory subsets.

V lost 6 bases and J lost 5, with 5 bases in between. The germline V gene has CDR1 ENHRY and CDR2 SYGVKD. CDR3 size: 11 residues. TCRdb keeps only in-frame clones here, not all; method: immunoSEQ multiplex PCR. Altogether about 360,000 clones are present, around 67% being singletons, with the ten largest covering 10%. Concerning this clone itself: Its matching antigen is unknown.

The chain couples TRBV10-3 to TRBJ2-1; D remains unclear. The sequenced sample consisted of memory CD4+ T cells sorted from blood. Subset defined: CD45RA-negative fraction. The clonotype comes from a man aged 25 to 40 in good health. DNA of the CDR3: TGTGCCATCAGCCGTGACAATGAGCAGTTCTTC. Its translation is CAISRDNEQFF.